Detailed here is one TCR beta chain. The antigen it recognizes is unknown. Base qualities are missing; no much larger clone stands one base away. The data belong to a study of a mutant IDH1 vaccine in newly diagnosed glioma (dated by TCRdb to the early 2020s). About the study as a whole: In the chemotherapy-containing groups, vaccination started alongside temozolomide cycles, whereas in patients who had radiotherapy alone it started 4-6 weeks after radiotherapy. The approximately 32 treated patients were approximately 60% male and around 40% female, with a mean age of around 40 years. Prior to enrollment, standard therapy consisting of radiotherapy alone, temozolomide alone, or radiochemotherapy with temozolomide had been administered to patients, with the combination being received by most patients. Visit V12 was the week-35 safety follow-up and visit V13 was the week-47 end of study. Six visits were used for peripheral blood collection: V03 (baseline), V05, V07, V10, V12 and V13. For exploratory analyses, approximately 25 treated patients had longitudinal TCRB deep sequencing done wherever samples were available.

Library preparation was by the immunoSEQ multiplex PCR assay. Rearranged TCR beta chain sequences were amplified using the hsTCRB Kit according to the manufacturer's protocol. An Illumina MiSeq was used to sequence the TCRB libraries. The original methods were these. The kit vendor's proprietary platform handled demultiplexing, trimming and gene mapping. Sourced from immuneACCESS, this table was stored by TCRdb with only in-frame sequences that have V and J called. A share of the clones is absent; for the studies checked, an unresolved V gene accounts for under half, and the remainder has no known explanation. That table supplies the V and J calls and clone size; D and trimming were determined from the DNA. This sample holds tens of thousands of clones; about 80% were observed only once. Clones ranked in the top ten supply roughly 5% of the sample. The CDR3 holds 12 amino acids from the cysteine to the phenylalanine. Of the read, only the CDR3 DNA is kept; its 36 bases are in frame from base 1. The CDR1 and CDR2 encoded by the germline V gene are MGHDK and SYGVNS. Relative to germline, V is 1 base shorter and J is 14 bases shorter, with 11 bases between their ends.

According to the study, the label for this sample's time point signals: week 47, end of study. Each vaccine dose, consisting of 300 ug of a 20-mer mutant IDH1 peptide in Montanide, was administered subcutaneously with topical imiquimod. Patients received eight vaccinations in weeks 1, 3, 5, 7, 11, 15, 19 and 23, corresponding to visits V03 through V10. All donors had newly diagnosed IDH1-mutant astrocytomas of WHO grade 3 or 4 that showed loss of nuclear ATRX. The samples were drawn from NOA16, a multicentre, single-arm, open-label phase I trial in Germany that tested a mutant IDH1 peptide vaccine in humans for the first time. Genomic DNA for TCRB sequencing was extracted from EDTA blood using the DNeasy Blood and Tissue Kit. Beyond this particular receptor, the publication reports: According to the authors, sample limitations meant that analyses of patient blood samples could not be reproduced. Across multiple MHC alleles, vaccine-induced immune responses were seen in 85% to 95% of patients. Pseudoprogression appeared unrelated to alterations in the top peripheral T cell clonotypes detected by TCRB sequencing. Availability determined which PBMC samples were chosen for TCRB deep sequencing.

This chain joins TRBV25-1 to TRBJ1-4, with TRBD1 tentatively as D gene (5 bases match). The material was PBMCs, obtained from a glioma patient whose treatment included an IDH1 peptide vaccine. The sequence came from a middle-aged woman with glioma. Some clones in this sample may be carry-over from other donors' samples. The CDR3 in this case is CASSEWTRRLFF. The nucleotide sequence reads TGTGCCAGCAGTGAATGGACACGGAGGCTGTTTTTT.